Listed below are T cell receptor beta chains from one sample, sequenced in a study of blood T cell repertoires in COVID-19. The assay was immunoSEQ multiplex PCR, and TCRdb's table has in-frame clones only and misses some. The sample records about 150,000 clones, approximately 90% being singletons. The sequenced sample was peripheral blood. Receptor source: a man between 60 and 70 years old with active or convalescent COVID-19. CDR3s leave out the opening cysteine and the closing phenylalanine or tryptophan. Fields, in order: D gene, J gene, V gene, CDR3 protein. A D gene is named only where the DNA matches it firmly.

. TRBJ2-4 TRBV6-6 ASSYDGGLAKNIQY
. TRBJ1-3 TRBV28 ASSQINTRTGSGNTIY
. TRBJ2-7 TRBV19 ASKPTGPPYEQY
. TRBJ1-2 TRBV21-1 ASVPSYGYT
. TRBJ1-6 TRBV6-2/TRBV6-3 ASSYGGLYNSPLH
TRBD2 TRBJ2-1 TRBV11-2 ASSALAGAYNEQF
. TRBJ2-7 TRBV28 ASSSRVLTGGQY
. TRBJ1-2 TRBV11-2 ASSSQGWYGYT
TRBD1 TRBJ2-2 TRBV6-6 ASRTGMNTGELF
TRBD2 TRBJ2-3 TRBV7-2 ASSQLLALSTDTQY
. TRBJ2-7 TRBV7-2 ASSSVLGAGYEQY
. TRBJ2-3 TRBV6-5 ASTSPGADTQY
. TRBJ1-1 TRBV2 ASSEARAFTEAF
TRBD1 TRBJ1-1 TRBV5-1 ASSLRQGARTEAF
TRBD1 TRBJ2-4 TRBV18 ASSPPLGTEGENIQY
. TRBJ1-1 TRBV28 ASSPPLAEETF
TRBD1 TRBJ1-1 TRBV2 ASRDRVFSAF
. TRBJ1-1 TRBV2 ASSAGITEAF
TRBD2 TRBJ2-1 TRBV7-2 ASSFGGGRDNEQF
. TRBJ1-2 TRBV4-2 ASSAGENYGYT
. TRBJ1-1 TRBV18 ASSPPIQGAEAF
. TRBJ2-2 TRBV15 ATSRGGSNTGELF
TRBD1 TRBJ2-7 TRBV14 ASSYTGATYEQY
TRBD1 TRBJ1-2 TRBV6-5 ASSSRTGDVYGYT
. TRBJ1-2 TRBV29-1 SVEWLGASGYT
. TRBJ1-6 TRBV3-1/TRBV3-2 ASSRDTYSYNSPLH
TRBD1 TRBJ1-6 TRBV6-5 ASSYEPGQGSSPLH
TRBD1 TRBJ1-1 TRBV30 AWIIPGQGTRGAF
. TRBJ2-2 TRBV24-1 ATRQGNTGELF
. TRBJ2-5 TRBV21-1 ASTPTRDNRETQY
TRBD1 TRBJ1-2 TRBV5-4 ASSRQDRAGGYT
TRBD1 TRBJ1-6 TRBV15 ATSRADRDYSPLH